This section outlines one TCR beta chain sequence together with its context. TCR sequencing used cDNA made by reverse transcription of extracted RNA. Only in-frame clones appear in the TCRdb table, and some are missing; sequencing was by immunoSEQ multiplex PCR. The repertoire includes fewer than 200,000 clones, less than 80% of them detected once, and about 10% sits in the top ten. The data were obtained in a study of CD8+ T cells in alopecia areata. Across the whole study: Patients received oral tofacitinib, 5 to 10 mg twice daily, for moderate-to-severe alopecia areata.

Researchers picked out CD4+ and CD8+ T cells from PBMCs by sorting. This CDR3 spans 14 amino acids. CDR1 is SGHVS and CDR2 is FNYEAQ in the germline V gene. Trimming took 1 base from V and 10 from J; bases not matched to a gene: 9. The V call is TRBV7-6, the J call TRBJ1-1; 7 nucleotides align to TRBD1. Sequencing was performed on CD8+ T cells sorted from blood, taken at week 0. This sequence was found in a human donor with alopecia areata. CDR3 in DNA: TGTGCCAGCAGCTTAGACGGGGTGGACAGGAGAGCTTTCTTT. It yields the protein CASSLDGVDRRAFF. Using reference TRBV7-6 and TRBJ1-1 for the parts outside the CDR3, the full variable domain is GAGVSQSPRYKVTKRGQDVALRCDPISGHVSLYWYRQALGQGPEFLTYFNYEAQQDKSGLPNDRFSAERPEGSISTLTIQRTEQRDSAMYRCASSLDGVDRRAFFGQGTRLTVV.